The source of this T cell receptor (beta chain) is a study of beta chain features in type 1 diabetes. Sorted populations all had greater than 98% purity. This CDR3 comprises 16 residues. V lost 2 bases to trimming and J lost 4 bases, with 15 bases between them. The germline CDR1 and CDR2 sequences are SGHNT and YYREEE (reference sequence). A few counts support this clone. Antigen unknown. Points from the study as a whole: Patients' naive, central memory and regulatory TCRB repertoires appeared more alike than those of healthy donors. Here, the possible influence of HLA type (on TCRB rearrangement) remained unresolved. Using cDNA template may skew counts toward highly expressing activated cells.

What was sequenced were expressed TCRB transcripts, since all of the isolated RNA had been reverse transcribed. Sequenced by immunoSEQ multiplex PCR; TCRdb stores in-frame clones only, minus some. This sample yields around 250,000 clones, of which roughly an eighth are seen a single time; more than 0.025% belongs to the top ten. The receptor's source is a woman in her thirties or forties in good health. The rearrangement uses TRBV5-4 and TRBJ2-2, with D possibly TRBD1 on 6 matching bases. The sample taken for sequencing was naive CD4+ T cells from blood. As DNA, the CDR3 is TGTGCCAGCAGCTTAGTACAGGGATTCGTCACCGGGGAGCTGTTTTTT. The encoded protein is CASSLVQGFVTGELFF.